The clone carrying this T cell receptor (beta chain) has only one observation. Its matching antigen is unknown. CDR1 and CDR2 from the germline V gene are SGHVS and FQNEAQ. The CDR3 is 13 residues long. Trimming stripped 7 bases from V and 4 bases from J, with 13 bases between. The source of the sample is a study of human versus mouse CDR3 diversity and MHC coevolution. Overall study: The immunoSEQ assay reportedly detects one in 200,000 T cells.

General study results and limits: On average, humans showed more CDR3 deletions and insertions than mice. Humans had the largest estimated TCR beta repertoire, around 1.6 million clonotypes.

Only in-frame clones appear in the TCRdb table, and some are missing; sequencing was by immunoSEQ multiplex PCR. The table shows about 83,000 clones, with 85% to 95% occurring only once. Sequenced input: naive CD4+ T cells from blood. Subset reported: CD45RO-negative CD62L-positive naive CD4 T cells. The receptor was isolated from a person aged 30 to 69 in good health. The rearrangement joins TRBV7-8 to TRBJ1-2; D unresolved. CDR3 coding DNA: TGTGCCAGCAAGGGAGCTTGGGGCTATGGCTACACCTTC. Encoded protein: CASKGAWGYGYTF.